This TCR beta chain was sequenced during a study of blood T cell repertoires in COVID-19. Study as a whole: Samples taken during acute and convalescent COVID-19 were collected in the United States, Italy and Spain. T cells, B-cell-depleted T cells, or PBMCs provided the cDNA or gDNA that served as material.

Germline CDR1 is SGHAT and CDR2 is FQNNGV. The CDR3 has 13 amino acids. J was trimmed by 4 bases and V by 3 bases; bases with no gene match: 1. Per the original methods: Counts of nucleated cells, estimated from reference gene primer amplification, were obtained. The assay was immunoSEQ multiplex PCR, and TCRdb's table has in-frame clones only and misses some. The D gene and trimming were derived from the DNA, and the V and J assignments and clone size from that table. The sample lists under 300,000 clones, around 87% seen once, with roughly 7.8% in the top ten. The source is a man in his sixties who had recovered from COVID-19. This rearrangement joins TRBV11-2 to TRBJ1-2; TRBD1 aligns across 8 bases. Material for sequencing was peripheral blood. The DNA of the CDR3 is TGTGCCAGCAGCTTGGGACAGGCCTATGGCTACACCTTC. It specifies CASSLGQAYGYTF.